The clone carrying this TCR beta chain was seen ten or more times. CDR1 is MNHNS and CDR2 is SASEGT in the germline V gene. V was clipped by 0 bases and J by 8 bases, with 10 bases between them. This CDR3 contains 14 residues. The record originates from a study of read filtering for tumor transcriptome and immune sequencing. The library was built from approximately 400 ng RNA with molecular barcoded adaptors for alpha/delta and beta/gamma chains. From the reads, TCRdb called clonotypes with MiXCR, one entry per CDR3 protein. The table records about 130,000 distinct CDR3 sequences, 13% of them present only once.

The source material was a population of CD138-negative cells sorted from bone marrow. The clonotype comes from a donor over 35 with multiple myeloma. The chain joins TRBV6-1 to TRBJ1-4, with D perhaps TRBD1 (6 bases). CDR3 region: CASSEARRGEKLFF. CDR3 DNA sequence: TGTGCCAGCAGTGAAGCGCGGAGGGGGGAAAAACTGTTTTTT.